The rows below give T cell receptor beta chains drawn from one sample of a study of response to subunit inactivated influenza vaccine. TCRdb reanalysed the RT-PCR reads using MiXCR and keeps one entry per CDR3 protein. The sample holds about 700,000 distinct CDR3 sequences, 11% to 15% seen once. The sample here was PBMCs from blood, taken roughly 2 weeks before vaccination. The source is a man in his fifties or sixties who received an inactivated influenza vaccine. CDR3s include the opening cysteine and the closing phenylalanine or tryptophan. The order of the fields is D gene, clone size, V gene, J gene, CDR3 DNA, CDR3 protein. D genes are given only for firm matches. Only part of the rows carry a size: once, few, many, or a class if the clone is expanded.

D gene: TRBD2
clone size: few
V gene: TRBV11-2
J gene: TRBJ2-7
CDR3 DNA: TGTGCCAGCAGCTCCTCGGGTAGCGGGGGACGCTCCTACGAGCAGTACTTC
CDR3 protein: CASSSSGSGGRSYEQYF

D gene: TRBD2
clone size: .
V gene: TRBV9
J gene: TRBJ2-1
CDR3 DNA: TGTGCCAGCAGCGTAGTGGCGGGGGGGCTGAATGAGCAGTTCTTC
CDR3 protein: CASSVVAGGLNEQFF

D gene: TRBD1
clone size: .
V gene: TRBV6-1
J gene: TRBJ1-1
CDR3 DNA: TGTGCCAGCGGACCCTCGCCTTACAGGGGGCTAGAAGCTTTCTTT
CDR3 protein: CASGPSPYRGLEAFF

D gene: TRBD1
clone size: few
V gene: TRBV29-1
J gene: TRBJ1-5
CDR3 DNA: TGCAGCGTCTCCGGGACAGGGGGCTTCAACCTACGTCAGCCCCAGCATTTT
CDR3 protein: CSVSGTGGFNLRQPQHF

D gene: .
clone size: few
V gene: TRBV5-1
J gene: TRBJ2-5
CDR3 DNA: TGCGCCAGCAGCTTATCGGACAGCCAAGAGACCCAGTACTTC
CDR3 protein: CASSLSDSQETQYF

D gene: .
clone size: .
V gene: TRBV11-3
J gene: TRBJ2-1
CDR3 DNA: TGTGCCAGCAGCCGAGAAGCCCTAGTCCGGCGGCTGAATGAGCAGTTCTTC
CDR3 protein: CASSREALVRRLNEQFF

D gene: .
clone size: few
V gene: TRBV14
J gene: TRBJ2-1
CDR3 DNA: TGTGCCAGCAGCCCAGGGTTCGGACCCGGGAGCTACAATGAGCAGTTCTTC
CDR3 protein: CASSPGFGPGSYNEQFF

D gene: .
clone size: .
V gene: TRBV3-1
J gene: TRBJ2-5
CDR3 DNA: TGTGCCAGCAGCCAAGATTTCGCGGGAACCCAAGAGACCCAGTACTTC
CDR3 protein: CASSQDFAGTQETQYF

D gene: .
clone size: .
V gene: TRBV5-1
J gene: TRBJ2-1
CDR3 DNA: TGCGCCAGCAGCTCTGGCGGGGACCCTTACAATGAGCAGTTCTTC
CDR3 protein: CASSSGGDPYNEQFF

D gene: .
clone size: .
V gene: TRBV6-2/TRBV6-3
J gene: TRBJ1-1
CDR3 DNA: TGTGCCAGCAGTTACTCTCGCCGGTGGTCAGCCATGAACACTGAAGCTTTCTTT
CDR3 protein: CASSYSRRWSAMNTEAFF

D gene: .
clone size: .
V gene: TRBV20-1
J gene: TRBJ1-2
CDR3 DNA: TGCAGTGCCCCAGAGGCGGCCCGGGGGTATGGCTACACCTTC
CDR3 protein: CSAPEAARGYGYTF

D gene: .
clone size: few
V gene: TRBV5-6
J gene: TRBJ2-1
CDR3 DNA: TGTGCCAGCACCAAATTCAGGGGTTACAATGAGCAGTTCTTC
CDR3 protein: CASTKFRGYNEQFF

D gene: TRBD1
clone size: .
V gene: TRBV9
J gene: TRBJ2-7
CDR3 DNA: TGTGCCAGCAGCTACTTTTGGGACAGTCCCTACGAGCAGTACTTC
CDR3 protein: CASSYFWDSPYEQYF

D gene: TRBD2
clone size: .
V gene: TRBV19
J gene: TRBJ2-7
CDR3 DNA: TGTGCCAGCGGGACTAGCGGTCAATACGAGCAGTACTTC
CDR3 protein: CASGTSGQYEQYF

D gene: TRBD1
clone size: few
V gene: TRBV9
J gene: TRBJ2-5
CDR3 DNA: TGTGCCAGCAGCGAGACAGGGGGGCCTGTAGCCGAGACCCAGTACTTC
CDR3 protein: CASSETGGPVAETQYF

D gene: .
clone size: few
V gene: TRBV29-1
J gene: TRBJ1-5
CDR3 DNA: TGCAGCGTGCCGGCCGAAGGTAGTCAGCCCCAGCATTTT
CDR3 protein: CSVPAEGSQPQHF

D gene: .
clone size: .
V gene: TRBV12-3/TRBV12-4
J gene: TRBJ2-3
CDR3 DNA: TGTGCCAGCAGTTTCGGAGCGGGTCCCACAGATATGCAGTATTTT
CDR3 protein: CASSFGAGPTDMQYF

D gene: TRBD1
clone size: .
V gene: TRBV7-6
J gene: TRBJ2-5
CDR3 DNA: TGTGCCAGCAGCGTGTCCGGGACAGGGAAAGAGACCCAGTACTTC
CDR3 protein: CASSVSGTGKETQYF

D gene: .
clone size: .
V gene: TRBV29-1
J gene: TRBJ2-2
CDR3 DNA: TGCAGCGTGCTCACGGCAACGAACACCGGGGAGCTGTTTTTT
CDR3 protein: CSVLTATNTGELFF

D gene: .
clone size: few
V gene: TRBV12-3/TRBV12-4
J gene: TRBJ2-6
CDR3 DNA: TGTGCCAGCAGTTCGTGGACAGCTGGGGCCAACGTCCTGACTTTC
CDR3 protein: CASSSWTAGANVLTF

D gene: TRBD1
clone size: few
V gene: TRBV4-1
J gene: TRBJ2-2
CDR3 DNA: TGCGCCAGCAGCCCGCTACCGACAGGGGGGAATCTCGGGGAGCTGTTTTTT
CDR3 protein: CASSPLPTGGNLGELFF

D gene: .
clone size: .
V gene: TRBV4-3
J gene: TRBJ2-2
CDR3 DNA: TGCGCCAGCAGCCAACTGTCGAACACCGGGGAGCTGTTTTTT
CDR3 protein: CASSQLSNTGELFF

D gene: TRBD1
clone size: few
V gene: TRBV11-2
J gene: TRBJ2-1
CDR3 DNA: TGTGCCAGCAGCTTAGGCTCCGGGACAGGGAAGTTCTTC
CDR3 protein: CASSLGSGTGKFF

D gene: TRBD2
clone size: once
V gene: TRBV20-1
J gene: TRBJ2-7
CDR3 DNA: TGCAGTGCCACCGGGACTAGCGGGAGGGCCGAGCAGTACTTC
CDR3 protein: CSATGTSGRAEQYF

D gene: .
clone size: .
V gene: TRBV29-1
J gene: TRBJ2-3
CDR3 DNA: TGCAGCGTTGGGTCGGCCCTTACCCCAGATACGCAGTATTTT
CDR3 protein: CSVGSALTPDTQYF

D gene: TRBD2
clone size: few
V gene: TRBV4-2
J gene: TRBJ2-3
CDR3 DNA: TGTGCCAGCAGCCAAGATTGGGAGGGATCAGATACGCAGTATTTT
CDR3 protein: CASSQDWEGSDTQYF

D gene: TRBD2
clone size: .
V gene: TRBV20-1
J gene: TRBJ2-7
CDR3 DNA: TGCAGTGCCCCCGGGACCGGCCCGGGACTAGCGGGGGGGCGTCCCTACGAGCAGTACTTC
CDR3 protein: CSAPGTGPGLAGGRPYEQYF

D gene: .
clone size: few
V gene: TRBV2
J gene: TRBJ1-1
CDR3 DNA: TGTGCCAGCAGTTTCTGGGAGGGTGAAGCTTTCTTT
CDR3 protein: CASSFWEGEAFF

D gene: .
clone size: .
V gene: TRBV20-1
J gene: TRBJ1-2
CDR3 DNA: TGCAGTGCTAGGGGGTGGCGGGGCCGTGGCTACACCTTC
CDR3 protein: CSARGWRGRGYTF

D gene: .
clone size: few
V gene: TRBV15
J gene: TRBJ2-7
CDR3 DNA: TGTGCCACCAGCAGAGATGGCATGGGCGAGCAGTACTTC
CDR3 protein: CATSRDGMGEQYF

D gene: .
clone size: .
V gene: TRBV3-1
J gene: TRBJ2-4
CDR3 DNA: TGTGCCAGCAGCCAAGGGGGGGGGCCGAAAAACATTCAGTACTTC
CDR3 protein: CASSQGGGPKNIQYF

D gene: TRBD2
clone size: .
V gene: TRBV4-3
J gene: TRBJ2-2
CDR3 DNA: TGCGCCAGCAGCCAAGCTGGACTAGCGTTCACCGGGGAGCTGTTTTTT
CDR3 protein: CASSQAGLAFTGELFF

D gene: TRBD1
clone size: many
V gene: TRBV20-1
J gene: TRBJ2-7
CDR3 DNA: TGCAGTGCTGGAGACTCGGGACAGGGAACCTACGAGCAGTACTTC
CDR3 protein: CSAGDSGQGTYEQYF

D gene: .
clone size: many
V gene: TRBV5-1
J gene: TRBJ2-5
CDR3 DNA: TGCGCCAGCAGCTTGGCCCTCACTAGGAGGAAAGAGACCCAGTACTTC
CDR3 protein: CASSLALTRRKETQYF

D gene: .
clone size: .
V gene: TRBV28
J gene: TRBJ2-6
CDR3 DNA: TGTGCCAGCGCTGGGGTGGAGGTGATTTACTCTGGGGCCAACGTCCTGACTTTC
CDR3 protein: CASAGVEVIYSGANVLTF

D gene: .
clone size: few
V gene: TRBV9
J gene: TRBJ1-1
CDR3 DNA: TGTGCCAGCAGCGTAGGCGGTAGAGATGAAGCTTTCTTT
CDR3 protein: CASSVGGRDEAFF

D gene: TRBD1
clone size: .
V gene: TRBV4-1
J gene: TRBJ1-3
CDR3 DNA: TGCGCCAGCAGCCGGACAGGGGAGCGAAACACCATATATTTT
CDR3 protein: CASSRTGERNTIYF

D gene: TRBD1
clone size: few
V gene: TRBV15
J gene: TRBJ2-1
CDR3 DNA: TGTGCCACCAGCAGAGGCCGGGACAGGGGAGGTTTTGAGCAGTTCTTC
CDR3 protein: CATSRGRDRGGFEQFF

D gene: .
clone size: .
V gene: TRBV30
J gene: TRBJ1-1
CDR3 DNA: TGTGCCTGGAGTGTAAACACGATGAACACTGAAGCTTTCTTT
CDR3 protein: CAWSVNTMNTEAFF

D gene: .
clone size: .
V gene: TRBV6-5
J gene: TRBJ1-2
CDR3 DNA: TGTGCCAGCAGTTACCGTTGGGGGGGGGGCGGCGGCTACACCTTC
CDR3 protein: CASSYRWGGGGGYTF

D gene: .
clone size: .
V gene: TRBV11-1
J gene: TRBJ2-2
CDR3 DNA: TGTGCCAGCAGCTTACATACAGGGTCCGGGGAGCTGTTTTTT
CDR3 protein: CASSLHTGSGELFF

D gene: .
clone size: .
V gene: TRBV4-1
J gene: TRBJ1-2
CDR3 DNA: TGCGCCAGCAGCCAGGGGACTGGAACTACCATGGGTGGCTACACCTTC
CDR3 protein: CASSQGTGTTMGGYTF

D gene: .
clone size: few
V gene: TRBV3-1
J gene: TRBJ2-1
CDR3 DNA: TGTGCCAGCAGCCCGACTACCCCGGGGAATGAGCAGTTCTTC
CDR3 protein: CASSPTTPGNEQFF

D gene: .
clone size: few
V gene: TRBV20-1
J gene: TRBJ2-7
CDR3 DNA: TGCAGTGCTATAGATGCCGGCTACGAGCAGTACTTC
CDR3 protein: CSAIDAGYEQYF

D gene: .
clone size: many
V gene: TRBV4-1
J gene: TRBJ1-2
CDR3 DNA: TGCGCCAGCAGCCAAGATACCCTCCATGGCTACACCTTC
CDR3 protein: CASSQDTLHGYTF

D gene: TRBD2
clone size: many
V gene: TRBV29-1
J gene: TRBJ2-5
CDR3 DNA: TGCAGCGTCGGGACTAGCGGGAAGAACCAAGAGACCCAGTACTTC
CDR3 protein: CSVGTSGKNQETQYF

D gene: .
clone size: .
V gene: TRBV2
J gene: TRBJ2-2
CDR3 DNA: TGTGCCAGCAATCGAGCGGACCTAGGGGAGCTGTTTTTT
CDR3 protein: CASNRADLGELFF

D gene: .
clone size: .
V gene: TRBV7-9
J gene: TRBJ1-1
CDR3 DNA: TGTGCCAGCAGACAGGGTTACGCGCGTGACACTGAAGCTTTCTTT
CDR3 protein: CASRQGYARDTEAFF

D gene: .
clone size: few
V gene: TRBV5-1
J gene: TRBJ2-5
CDR3 DNA: TGCGCCAGCAGCGAGGCAGTAGGAGAGACCCAGTACTTC
CDR3 protein: CASSEAVGETQYF

D gene: .
clone size: few
V gene: TRBV10-3
J gene: TRBJ2-3
CDR3 DNA: TGTGCCATCAGTAAAAACGTCGATACGCAGTATTTT
CDR3 protein: CAISKNVDTQYF